This T cell receptor (beta chain) originates from a study of T cell changes during pregnancy in multiple sclerosis. The data were produced by immunoSEQ multiplex PCR, yet TCRdb's version contains in-frame clones alone and is incomplete. The table includes 35,000 to 50,000 clones, 91% detected once. Germline CDR1 is MNHNS and CDR2 is SASEGT. This CDR3 has 14 amino acids. The V gene end was trimmed by 6 bases and the J gene end by 4 bases; junction bases not matched to a gene: 3. Here the sequenced sample was CD4+ T cells from peripheral blood mononuclear cells, taken after pregnancy. The gene calls are TRBV6-1 and TRBJ2-5, with 12 bases aligning to TRBD2. The receptor was derived from a female donor in good health, enrolled as a control in a pregnancy study. CDR3 DNA: TGTGCCAGCAGGCCTAGCGGGGGGGCAGAGACCCAGTACTTC. Residues: CASRPSGGAETQYF.